Below, 28 T cell receptor beta chains from the same sample are listed, as sequenced in a study of shared clonotypes between healthy human individuals. Sequencing used immunoSEQ multiplex PCR; TCRdb keeps in-frame clones, though not all of them. The profile shows around 600,000 clones, roughly 95% of them singletons. Positively selected for CCR7, the CD45RO-negative cells used as naive CD8 cells excluded terminally differentiated effector memory CD45RA+ cells. What was sequenced was naive CD8+ T cells sorted from blood. The source is a woman under 40 in good health.

The chain recombines TRBV29-1 with TRBJ2-5; D is perhaps TRBD2 (6 bases). With the DNA end fitting TRBJ2-7 better, the J assignment may be wrong. CDR1 SQVTM and CDR2 ANQGSEA come from the germline V gene. CDR3 length equals 14 residues. Here the CDR3 DNA reads TGCAGCGTTGAAGATGAGACTAGTGCGTACGAGCAGTACTTC. Its protein is CSVEDETSAYEQYF.

The sample holds one count of this clone. The gene calls are TRBV28 and TRBJ2-1; D may be TRBD2 (5 bases). Germline V CDR1 and CDR2: MDHEN, SYDVKM. The V end lost 3 bases, the J end lost 9 bases, and 12 bases lay between the germline ends. This CDR3 is built from 13 residues. CDR3 sequence: CASSFQLEGEQFF. CDR3 nucleotides: TGTGCCAGCAGTTTTCAACTAGAAGGTGAGCAGTTCTTC.

This chain connects TRBV13 to TRBJ2-5; D ambiguous. Germline CDR1 reads PRHDT; CDR2 reads FYEKMQ (reference sequence). This CDR3 comprises 13 residues. The germline V and J ends were trimmed by 2 bases and 5 bases, with 9 bases remaining between them. The CDR3 DNA reads TGTGCCAGCAGCTTACAGCCATTGGAGACCCAGTACTTC. As protein: CASSLQPLETQYF.

V is TRBV27 and J is TRBJ2-7; 8 nucleotides align to TRBD2. V lost 6 bases, J lost 2 bases, and 6 bases stayed unmatched. Germline V CDR1 and CDR2: MNHEY, SMNVEV (reference sequence). CDR3 length: 14 amino acids. The CDR3: CASRAAGGAYEQYF. The CDR3 coding sequence is TGTGCCAGCAGGGCCGCGGGAGGCGCCTACGAGCAGTACTTC.

The chain recombines TRBV5-5 with TRBJ2-1, with 9 bases lining up with TRBD1. This CDR3 is built from 15 residues. V shed 3 bases, J shed 1 base, and the junction held 2 bases outside the gene matches. The germline V gene encodes CDR1 SGHKS and CDR2 YYEKEE (reference sequence). The CDR3 here is CASSSTGGSYNEQFF. The CDR3 DNA follows: TGTGCCAGCAGCTCGACAGGGGGTTCCTACAATGAGCAGTTCTTC.

The chain carries TRBV4-2 and TRBJ2-7; D tentatively fits TRBD1 or TRBD2 (5 bases each). Germline-derived CDR1 and CDR2 are LGHNA and YNFKEQ. This CDR3 is 13 amino acids long. Trimming left V 5 bases short and J 7 bases short, with 15 bases between. CDR3: CASSGDGKEEQYF. Here the CDR3 DNA reads TGTGCCAGCAGCGGGGACGGTAAGGAGGAGCAGTACTTC.

To note about this clone: Other DNA sequences in the same sample also yield this CDR3. V usage is TRBV7-9 and J usage is TRBJ2-7; D possibly corresponds to TRBD1 (5 bases). The V gene's germline CDR1 is SEHNR and CDR2 FQNEAQ (reference sequence). The V and J ends lost 4 bases and 1 base respectively, with 11 bases between them. There are 14 residues in the CDR3. The CDR3, as DNA: TGTGCCAGCAGCTCGACCACAGGTTCCTACGAGCAGTACTTC. It encodes CASSSTTGSYEQYF. Drawing the rest from reference TRBV7-9 and TRBJ2-7, the complete variable domain is DTGVSQNPRHKITKRGQNVTFRCDPISEHNRLYWYRQTLGQGPEFLTYFQNEAQLEKSRLLSDRFSAERPKGSFSTLEIQRTEQGDSAMYLCASSSTTGSYEQYFGPGTRLTVT.

This sequence joins TRBV4-1 and TRBJ2-1; unclear D gene. V was trimmed by 0 bases and J by 9 bases, leaving 12 bases between them. The germline V gene has CDR1 MGHRA and CDR2 YSYEKL. The CDR3 totals 14 residues. In DNA form, the CDR3 reads TGCGCCAGCAGCCAAGAGCAATCTGTATCTGAGCAGTTCTTC. It translates to CASSQEQSVSEQFF.

J is TRBJ2-1 and V is TRBV28, with 8 bases identical to TRBD2. The germline CDR1 and CDR2 sequences are MDHEN and SYDVKM. This CDR3 contains 15 residues. The trim removed 5 bases at V and 6 bases at J, leaving 9 bases unmatched. The CDR3 DNA reads TGTGCCAGCAGTACGGGACTAGGTCATTTCAATGAGCAGTTCTTC. It translates to CASSTGLGHFNEQFF.

CDR3 sequence (DNA): TGTGCCAGCAGCTTTAGCGGGAGTCCGACCTACGAGCAGTACTTC. Translation: CASSFSGSPTYEQYF. The V call is TRBV5-4, the J call TRBJ2-7; TRBD2 matches 9 bases. The V gene end was trimmed by 2 bases and the J gene end by 2 bases; junction bases not matched to a gene: 5. In germline, CDR1 is SGHNT, CDR2 YYREEE (reference sequence). The CDR3 is 15 residues long.

The chain recombines TRBV28 with TRBJ2-5; D may correspond to TRBD1 or TRBD2 (5 bases each). The germline V gene encodes CDR1 MDHEN and CDR2 SYDVKM. V was clipped by 2 bases and J by 4 bases, with 14 bases between them. The CDR3 has 15 amino acids. CDR3 sequence (DNA): TGTGCCAGCAGTTTAGTCCAGGGTGGGACAGAGACCCAGTACTTC. Its translation: CASSLVQGGTETQYF.

V is TRBV16 and J is TRBJ2-1, with 7 positions matching TRBD2. This CDR3 spans 15 amino acids. V lost 0 bases, J lost 6 bases, and 5 bases stayed unmatched. The germline gives CDR1 KGHSY, CDR2 FQNENV. The CDR3 protein is CASSQSSGRANEQFF. CDR3 bases: TGTGCCAGCAGCCAATCGAGTGGGAGGGCCAATGAGCAGTTCTTC. Full variable domain (remainder filled in from reference TRBV16 and TRBJ2-1): GEEVAQTPKHLVRGEGQKAKLYCAPIKGHSYVFWYQQVLKNEFKFLISFQNENVFDETGMPKERFSAKCLPNSPCSLEIQATKLEDSAVYFCASSQSSGRANEQFFGPGTRLTVL.

This chain joins TRBV7-3 and TRBJ2-7; 8 nucleotides line up with TRBD1. The germline gives CDR1 SGHTA, CDR2 FQGTGA. This CDR3 contains 15 residues. V lost 1 base and J lost 2; bases outside the gene matches: 4. The CDR3 DNA is TGTGCCAGCAGCTTAATGGGGGGACAGGCCTACGAGCAGTACTTC. Translating it yields CASSLMGGQAYEQYF.

The chain joins TRBV7-9 to TRBJ1-5; D might be TRBD1 (5 bases). V lost 3 bases, J lost 1 base, and 7 bases lay in between. CDR1 is SEHNR and CDR2 is FQNEAQ in the germline V gene (reference sequence). The CDR3 extends over 14 amino acids. The CDR3 DNA follows: TGTGCCAGCAGCTTCCAGGGCAGCAATCAGCCCCAGCATTTT. Translation gives CASSFQGSNQPQHF.

The CDR3 nucleotides read TGCGCCAGCAGCTTTGCAGGGGGCGCAACCTACGAGCAGTACTTC. It translates to CASSFAGGATYEQYF. V gene TRBV5-1 combines with J gene TRBJ2-7; 8 bases match TRBD1. Germline V gives CDR1 SGHRS, CDR2 YFSETQ. J gave up 2 bases and V 2 bases, and 6 bases lay outside the gene matches. This CDR3 is 15 amino acids long.

The chain links TRBV28 to TRBJ2-5; TRBD2 aligns across 11 bases. The CDR3 contains 16 residues. Trimming cost V 6 bases and J 3 bases; bases outside gene matches: 9. CDR1 is MDHEN and CDR2 is SYDVKM in the germline V gene. CDR3 sequence reads: CASRYISGRGKETQYF. CDR3 nucleotides: TGTGCCAGCAGATACATTAGCGGGAGGGGAAAAGAGACCCAGTACTTC. Based on the CDR3 plus reference TRBV28 and TRBJ2-5, the full variable domain is DVKVTQSSRYLVKRTGEKVFLECVQDMDHENMFWYRQDPGLGLRLIYFSYDVKMKEKGDIPEGYSVSREKKERFSLILESASTNQTSMYLCASRYISGRGKETQYFGPGTRLLVL.

The CDR3 coding sequence is TGCGCCAGCAGACCCCCCCTCCGGCCCCCCTGTACCTATGGCTACACCTTC. This encodes CASRPPLRPPCTYGYTF. This sequence joins TRBV10-1 and TRBJ1-2; D call uncertain. Germline CDR1 and CDR2: WNHNN and SYGVQD (reference sequence). This CDR3 has 17 residues. Trimming left V 6 bases short and J 4 bases short, with 24 bases between.

The chain carries TRBV10-2 and TRBJ1-5; no definite D call. The CDR3 sequence is 15 residues long. Germline V gene lookup returns CDR1 WSHSY and CDR2 SAAADI. V lost 2 bases and J lost 4, with 12 bases in between. The DNA for the CDR3 is TGCGCCAGCAGTGAGGGTCCGGCATTGAATCAGCCCCAGCATTTT. It yields the protein CASSEGPALNQPQHF.

This rearrangement joins TRBV27 to TRBJ2-5; D may be TRBD1 (6 bases). The end of the DNA fits TRBJ2-7 better, so the J call may be wrong. There are 15 residues in the CDR3. Looked up from germline, CDR1 is MNHEY and CDR2 is SMNVEV (reference sequence). In nucleotides, the CDR3 is TGTGCCAGCAGTTTAAGGCAGGGGAGCTCCTACGAGCAGTACTTC. Residues: CASSLRQGSSYEQYF.

The chain joins TRBV7-8 to TRBJ2-5; 7 bases map to TRBD1. Germline lookup yields CDR1 SGHVS and CDR2 FQNEAQ. V was clipped by 5 bases and J by 5 bases; unmatched bases: 20. The CDR3 runs to 18 residues. CDR3 in amino acids: CASSVPTGWGKVRETQYF. The CDR3 nucleotides read TGTGCCAGCAGCGTACCGACAGGGTGGGGGAAGGTGCGTGAGACCCAGTACTTC.

This chain connects TRBV27 to TRBJ1-3; D is ambiguous. Trimming left V 4 bases short and J 2 bases short, with 12 bases between. Germline-derived CDR1 and CDR2 are MNHEY and SMNVEV (reference sequence). The CDR3 spans 15 residues. CDR3 sequence (DNA): TGTGCCAGCAGTTCTCGGGAGAGGACTGGAAACACCATATATTTT. Residues: CASSSRERTGNTIYF.

This rearrangement joins TRBV6-5 to TRBJ1-5, with 9 bases that match TRBD1. Germline V CDR1 and CDR2: MNHEY, SVGAGI. The length of the CDR3 is 14 residues. The J segment lost 7 bases and the V segment lost 4 bases, leaving 5 bases of the junction unmatched. This CDR3 reads CASSSDRGGQPQHF. The CDR3 DNA follows: TGTGCCAGCAGTTCGGACAGGGGAGGCCAGCCCCAGCATTTT.

V usage is TRBV27 and J usage is TRBJ2-2; D is unresolved. CDR1 is MNHEY and CDR2 is SMNVEV in the germline V gene (reference sequence). This CDR3 comprises 12 residues. V lost 1 base and J lost 7, with 4 bases in between. The DNA of the CDR3 is TGTGCCAGCAGTTTATGGGACGGGGAGCTGTTTTTT. This codes for CASSLWDGELFF.

The rearrangement uses TRBV7-2 and TRBJ1-1; no clear D. CDR1 is SGHTA and CDR2 is FQGNSA in the germline V gene. This CDR3 contains 12 residues. Trimming cost V 0 bases and J 6 bases, with 5 bases left between them. The CDR3 nucleotides read TGTGCCAGCAGCTTAGCCCGGGCTGAAGCTTTCTTT. It encodes CASSLARAEAFF.

Here the CDR3 DNA reads TGTGCCAGCAGTTACCTCGGGACGGGAGACTATGGCTACACCTTC. Protein: CASSYLGTGDYGYTF. This chain joins TRBV6-6 and TRBJ1-2; perhaps TRBD1 as D (5 bases). The germline CDR1 and CDR2 sequences are MNHNY and SVGAGI (reference sequence). The CDR3 length is 15 residues. The V gene lost 2 bases and the J gene lost 3 bases, with 13 bases spanning the gap.

The V gene is TRBV27, the J gene TRBJ1-2; TRBD1 might be the D (5 bases). CDR1 is MNHEY, CDR2 SMNVEV, per germline (reference sequence). Trimming cost V 6 bases and J 4 bases, with 15 bases left between them. CDR3 length equals 14 residues. CDR3 coding DNA: TGTGCCAGCAGGCCCCAGGGTTATGGCTATGGCTACACCTTC. Encoded protein: CASRPQGYGYGYTF.

J is TRBJ1-5 and V is TRBV11-2; D gene ambiguous. The germline V and J ends were trimmed by 3 bases and 4 bases, with 10 bases remaining between them. Germline values: CDR1 SGHAT, CDR2 FQNNGV. The CDR3 totals 14 residues. CDR3 nucleotide sequence: TGTGCCAGCAGCTTGGGTACGTCAAATCAGCCCCAGCATTTT. Encoded protein: CASSLGTSNQPQHF.

The chain is built from TRBV6-5 and TRBJ1-6, with a possible D match to TRBD1 (5 bases). The length of the CDR3 is 15 residues. Germline lookup yields CDR1 MNHEY and CDR2 SVGAGI. V gave up 7 bases and J gave up 9 bases, with 19 bases separating them. The CDR3 is CASTPFAGQGSPLHF. CDR3 sequence (DNA): TGTGCCAGCACCCCGTTCGCAGGGCAAGGTTCACCCCTCCACTTT.